This T cell receptor beta chain came from a study of cytomegalovirus exposure and HLA in healthy donors. The PCR made use of 60 Vbeta and 13 Jbeta primers. Clones were sequenced by immunoSEQ multiplex PCR, and TCRdb holds only the in-frame ones, with some missing. Among 110,000 to 150,000 clones listed, approximately 80% were seen once. J was trimmed by 0 bases and V by 2 bases; bases with no gene match: 13. CDR3 length equals 21 residues. From germline, CDR1 is WNHNN and CDR2 SYGVQD (reference sequence). The chain is built from TRBV10-1 and TRBJ2-1; TRBD2 agrees at 13 bases. The sample taken for sequencing was PBMCs. The origin of this receptor is a woman between 40 and 55 years old in good health and CMV-seropositive. As DNA, the CDR3 is TGCGCCAGCAGTGAGACTAAACCTGGACTAGCGGGGGTAAGCTCCTACAATGAGCAGTTCTTC. Translation gives CASSETKPGLAGVSSYNEQFF.